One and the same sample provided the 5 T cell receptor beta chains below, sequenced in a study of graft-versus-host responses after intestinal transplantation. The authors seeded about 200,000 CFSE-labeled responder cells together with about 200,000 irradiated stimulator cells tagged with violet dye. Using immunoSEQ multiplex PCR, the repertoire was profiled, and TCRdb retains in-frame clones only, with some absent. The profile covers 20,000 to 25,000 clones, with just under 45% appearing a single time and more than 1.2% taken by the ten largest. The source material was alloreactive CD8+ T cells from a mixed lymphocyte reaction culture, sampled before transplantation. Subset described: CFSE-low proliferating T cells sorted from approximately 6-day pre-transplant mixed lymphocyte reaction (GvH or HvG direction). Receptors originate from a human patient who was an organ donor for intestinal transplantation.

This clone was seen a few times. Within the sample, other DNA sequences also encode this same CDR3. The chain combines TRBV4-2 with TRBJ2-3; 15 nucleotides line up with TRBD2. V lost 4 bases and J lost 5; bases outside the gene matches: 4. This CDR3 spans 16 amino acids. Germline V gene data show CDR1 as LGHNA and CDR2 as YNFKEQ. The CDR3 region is CASSPPGLAGGDTQYF. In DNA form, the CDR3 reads TGTGCCAGCAGCCCGCCGGGACTAGCGGGAGGAGATACGCAGTATTTT.

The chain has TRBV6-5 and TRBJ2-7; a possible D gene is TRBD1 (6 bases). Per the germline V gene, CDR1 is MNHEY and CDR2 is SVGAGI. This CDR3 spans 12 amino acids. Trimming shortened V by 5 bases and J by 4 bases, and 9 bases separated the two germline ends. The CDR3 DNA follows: TGTGCCAGCAGTCAACAGGGATACGAGCAGTACTTC. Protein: CASSQQGYEQYF.

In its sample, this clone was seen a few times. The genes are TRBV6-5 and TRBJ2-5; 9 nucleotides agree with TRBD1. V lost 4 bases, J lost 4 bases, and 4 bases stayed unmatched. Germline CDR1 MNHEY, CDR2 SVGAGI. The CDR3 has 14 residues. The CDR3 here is CASSFTGGVETQYF. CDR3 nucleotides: TGTGCCAGCAGTTTTACAGGGGGCGTAGAGACCCAGTACTTC.

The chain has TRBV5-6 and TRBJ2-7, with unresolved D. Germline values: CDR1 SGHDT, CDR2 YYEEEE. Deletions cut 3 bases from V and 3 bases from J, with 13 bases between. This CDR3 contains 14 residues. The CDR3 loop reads CASSSFEDLYEQYF. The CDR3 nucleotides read TGTGCCAGCAGCTCCTTCGAAGACCTCTACGAGCAGTACTTC.

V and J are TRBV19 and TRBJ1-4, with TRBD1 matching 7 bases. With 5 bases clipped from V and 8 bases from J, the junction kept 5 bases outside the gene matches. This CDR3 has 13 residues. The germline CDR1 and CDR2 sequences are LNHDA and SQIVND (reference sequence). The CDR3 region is CASSPTGEEKLFF. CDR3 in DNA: TGTGCCAGTAGTCCCACAGGGGAGGAAAAACTGTTTTTT. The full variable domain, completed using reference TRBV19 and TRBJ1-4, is DGGITQSPKYLFRKEGQNVTLSCEQNLNHDAMYWYRQDPGQGLRLIYYSQIVNDFQKGDIAEGYSVSREKKESFPLTVTSAQKNPTAFYLCASSPTGEEKLFFGSGTQLSVL.